The TCR beta chain described here comes from a study of PD-1 blockade in mismatch repair-deficient tumors. The protocol was immunoSEQ multiplex PCR, while the TCRdb copy is restricted to in-frame clones and leaves out a portion. In the table there are around 37,000 clones, roughly 84% of which are singletons. The junction had 11 bases not matched to a gene; V was cut back by 4 bases and J by 7 bases. The CDR3 runs 16 residues. Per the germline V gene, CDR1 is SGHRS and CDR2 is YFSETQ. The sample here was PBMCs, taken around 40 weeks after starting pembrolizumab. The source is an adult with mismatch repair-deficient cancer. This chain joins TRBV5-1 and TRBJ2-5; 12 bases agree with TRBD2. This CDR3 reads CASSPETGLAGRTQYF. The DNA of the CDR3 is TGCGCCAGCAGCCCAGAGACAGGACTAGCGGGGCGGACCCAGTACTTC.